What follows are 25 T cell receptor beta chains derived from one specimen sequenced in a study of T cells in Graves' hyperthyroidism and ophthalmopathy. Amplified TCR beta CDR3 regions derived from RNA transcripts. Researchers ran a first-round RT-PCR on the TCR CDR3 using the HTBI primer set. TCRdb reanalysed the multiplex PCR reads using MiXCR and keeps one entry per CDR3 protein. The sample lists around 380,000 distinct CDR3 sequences, roughly 12% occurring once. The sequencing sample was made of blood. These receptors were obtained from a man aged 25 to 40 with Graves' hyperthyroidism that later progressed to Graves' ophthalmopathy.

This clonotype was counted at least ten times. V gene TRBV12-3 or TRBV12-4 combines with J gene TRBJ2-1; TRBD2 might be the D (6 bases). This CDR3 comprises 18 residues. V was cut by 1 base and J by 2 bases, with 18 bases left in between. The CDR3 region has the DNA TGTGCCAGCAGTTTAGGGTCGAGTGGAGGGAAGGCCTACAATGAGCAGTTCTTC. As protein: CASSLGSSGGKAYNEQFF.

The chain is built from TRBV2 and TRBJ2-1; D is unresolved. The CDR3 length is 10 residues. V lost 8 bases to trimming and J lost 7 bases, with 6 bases between them. Germline lookup yields CDR1 SNHLY and CDR2 FYNNEI. CDR3 region: CASWSNEQFF. CDR3 DNA: TGTGCCAGCTGGAGTAATGAGCAGTTCTTC.

This clonotype was seen at least ten times. The V and J genes are TRBV12-3 or TRBV12-4 and TRBJ2-2, with 10 bases fitting TRBD1. There are 17 residues in the CDR3. With V trimmed by 4 bases and J by 4 bases, 9 bases remained unmatched. The DNA for the CDR3 is TGTGCCAGCAGTTCAGCGGACAGGGGGTACCTCACCGGGGAGCTGTTTTTT. Encoded protein: CASSSADRGYLTGELFF.

This clonotype was seen repeatedly, ten times or more. The J gene is TRBJ1-4, the V gene TRBV6-1; TRBD1 might be the D (5 bases). CDR3 length: 14 amino acids. CDR1 and CDR2 from the germline V gene are MNHNS and SASEGT. V was cut by 2 bases and J by 7 bases, with 11 bases left in between. CDR3 nucleotides: TGTGCCAGCAGTGAATGGACAACCAGTGAAAAACTGTTTTTT. Amino acids: CASSEWTTSEKLFF.

The table lists this clonotype with many counts. This chain links TRBV6-1 with TRBJ1-2; no firm D call. V lost 3 bases, J lost 0 bases, and 14 bases lay in between. Germline CDR1 and CDR2: MNHNS and SASEGT. The CDR3 has 16 amino acids. The CDR3: CASSDFPAGANYGYTF. The CDR3 DNA sequence: TGTGCCAGCAGTGATTTTCCGGCGGGAGCTAACTATGGCTACACCTTC.

This clonotype was seen many times. The rearrangement joins TRBV18 to TRBJ1-2; 10 nucleotides match TRBD1. The CDR3 is made up of 16 amino acids. The ends lost 2 bases at V and 6 bases at J; junction bases unmatched: 9. CDR1 is KGHSH, CDR2 LQKENI, per germline. In DNA, the CDR3 is TGTGCCAGCTCACCATTGAGCCGGGACAGGGGTAATGGCTACACCTTC. Amino acids: CASSPLSRDRGNGYTF.

Of note for this clonotype: Being one base from a much bigger clone, this may be a read error. It is likely a read error, because the conserved phenylalanine at the end of the CDR3 is missing. The chain couples TRBV20-1 to TRBJ1-1, with 9 nucleotides matching TRBD1. CDR1 and CDR2 from the germline V gene are DFQATT and SNEGSKA (reference sequence). Germline trimming cut 4 bases from V and 0 bases from J; bases unmatched to any gene: 3. This CDR3 has 14 residues. The CDR3 DNA reads as TGCAGTGCTACGGACAGGGGTATGAACACTGAAGCTTTCCTT. Translating it yields CSATDRGMNTEAFL.

As regards this clonotype: A single base separates this from a much larger clone, so it may be a read error. The V call is TRBV20-1, the J call TRBJ2-7, with D possibly matching TRBD1 (5 bases). The germline V gene encodes CDR1 DFQATT and CDR2 SNEGSKA (reference sequence). The CDR3 loop spans 11 amino acids. V was clipped by 4 bases and J by 3 bases, with 7 bases between them. The CDR3 DNA sequence: TGCAGTGCTATGGACAACTACGAGCAGTACTTC. Translated, it gives CSAMDNYEQYF.

This clonotype has at least ten counts. The V call is TRBV7-8, the J call TRBJ1-5; D uncertain. V shed 0 bases and J shed 0 bases, with 3 bases lying between them. CDR3 size: 14 residues. The V gene's germline CDR1 is SGHVS and CDR2 FQNEAQ. Here the CDR3 DNA reads TGTGCCAGCAGCTTAGCGTATAGCAATCAGCCCCAGCATTTT. It translates to CASSLAYSNQPQHF.

This clonotype was observed at least ten times. V usage is TRBV20-1 and J usage is TRBJ2-2; no clear D gene. Germline CDR1 DFQATT, CDR2 SNEGSKA (reference sequence). This CDR3 has 15 amino acids. With 1 base removed from V and 0 bases from J, the gap between germline ends came to 9 bases. CDR3: CSARVGSPNTGELFF. The CDR3 nucleotides are TGCAGTGCTAGAGTGGGCAGCCCGAACACCGGGGAGCTGTTTTTT.

This clonotype appeared many times. This rearrangement joins TRBV2 to TRBJ2-1; 8 bases align to TRBD2. With V trimmed by 6 bases and J by 0 bases, 4 bases remained unmatched. Germline V gene data show CDR1 as SNHLY and CDR2 as FYNNEI. The CDR3 is made up of 15 amino acids. The chain's CDR3 is CASRQSGGSYNEQFF. The CDR3 DNA follows: TGTGCCAGCAGGCAAAGCGGGGGCTCCTACAATGAGCAGTTCTTC.

In this sample, this clonotype turned up a few times. The conserved closing phenylalanine or tryptophan is absent in this CDR3, likely reflecting a read error. The limits of the CDR3 on the DNA are not certain, so only TCRdb's listed CDR3 is given. V and J are TRBV13 and TRBJ2-2; the table assigns TRBD1, which was not confirmed against the DNA. Germline V gene lookup returns CDR1 PRHDT and CDR2 FYEKMQ (reference sequence). Inclusive of both ends, the CDR3 amounts to 16 amino acids. The CDR3 loop reads CASSLAGQGNAGELLV.

This clonotype occurred many times. The J gene is TRBJ2-7, the V gene TRBV20-1, with D perhaps matching TRBD1 or TRBD2 (5 bases each). The CDR3 totals 14 residues. Germline V CDR1 and CDR2: DFQATT, SNEGSKA (reference sequence). Trimming left V 4 bases short and J 6 bases short, with 19 bases between. This CDR3 reads CSATSGTAMREQYF. Here the CDR3 DNA reads TGCAGTGCTACTTCCGGGACCGCGATGCGCGAGCAGTACTTC.

As for this clonotype: Given a much more abundant clone one base away, this may be a read error. This chain uses TRBV2 with TRBJ1-4, with TRBD1 matching over 12 bases. This CDR3 spans 17 amino acids. Germline CDR1 is SNHLY and CDR2 is FYNNEI. The CDR3 sequence is CASSAPGQGALGEKPFF. The CDR3 nucleotides are TGTGCCAGCAGTGCCCCGGGACAGGGGGCCCTAGGTGAAAAACCGTTTTTT. The full variable domain, its missing parts supplied by reference TRBV2 and TRBJ1-4, is EPEVTQTPSHQVTQMGQEVILRCVPISNHLYFYWYRQILGQKVEFLVSFYNNEISEKSEIFDDQFSVERPDGSNFTLKIRSTKLEDSAMYFCASSAPGQGALGEKPFFGSGTQLSVL.

J is TRBJ1-1 and V is TRBV18; perhaps TRBD1 as D (6 bases). The CDR3 spans 16 residues. Germline values: CDR1 KGHSH, CDR2 LQKENI. Trimming shortened V by 0 bases and J by 3 bases, and 14 bases separated the two germline ends. The CDR3 reads CASSPPGAALDTEAFF. CDR3 DNA sequence: TGTGCCAGCTCACCACCGGGGGCGGCCTTGGACACTGAAGCTTTCTTT.

This clonotype was recorded at least ten times. The gene calls are TRBV6-1 and TRBJ2-2; D possibly corresponds to TRBD2 (5 bases). V was pared by 10 bases and J by 6 bases, with 9 bases between. The CDR3 has 11 amino acids. The germline CDR1 and CDR2 sequences are MNHNS and SASEGT. DNA of the CDR3: TGTGCCAACCGGGATTCCGGGGAGCTGTTTTTT. The encoded protein is CANRDSGELFF.

In its sample, this clonotype was seen many times. The chain links TRBV7-9 to TRBJ1-4, with no clear D. CDR1 is SEHNR and CDR2 is FQNEAQ in the germline V gene (reference sequence). V shed 1 base and J shed 6 bases, with 15 bases lying between them. CDR3 length: 16 residues. CDR3 protein: CASSLVELGVYEKLFF. Here the CDR3 DNA reads TGTGCCAGCAGCTTAGTCGAGTTGGGAGTTTATGAAAAACTGTTTTTT.

The V gene is TRBV6-1, the J gene TRBJ1-2, with D possibly TRBD1 on 6 matching bases. Germline CDR1 is MNHNS and CDR2 is SASEGT. V was clipped by 7 bases and J by 2 bases, with 11 bases between them. The CDR3 spans 13 residues. The CDR3: CASKSGTNYGYTF. The CDR3 DNA is TGTGCCAGCAAATCCGGGACAAACTATGGCTACACCTTC.

This clonotype was found a few times. The chain combines TRBV29-1 with TRBJ2-7, with D possibly being TRBD1 (7 bases). V was pared by 5 bases and J by 0 bases, with 11 bases between. The germline V gene has CDR1 SQVTM and CDR2 ANQGSEA. The CDR3 length is 13 residues. CDR3 region: CSVFRGDSYEQYF. The DNA of the CDR3 is TGCAGCGTTTTCAGGGGGGACTCCTACGAGCAGTACTTC.

This clonotype was counted many times. The rearrangement links TRBV12-3 or TRBV12-4 to TRBJ1-2; possibly TRBD1 for D (5 bases). V was pared by 6 bases and J by 6 bases, with 20 bases between. This CDR3 has 15 residues. The CDR3 spells CASSRRGRVRDGYTF. The CDR3 nucleotides are TGTGCCAGCAGCCGCCGGGGGAGGGTTCGGGATGGCTACACCTTC.

V usage is TRBV7-2 and J usage is TRBJ1-1; D is uncertain. V was cut by 7 bases and J by 10 bases, with 13 bases left in between. The germline gives CDR1 SGHTA, CDR2 FQGNSA. This CDR3 is built from 11 residues. The CDR3 is CASTPNGRAFF. The CDR3 region has the DNA TGTGCCAGCACCCCCAACGGTCGAGCTTTCTTT.

This clonotype was seen repeatedly, ten times or more. J is TRBJ1-2 and V is TRBV12-3 or TRBV12-4; no definite D call. The CDR3 covers 13 residues. Trimming removed 5 bases at V and 5 bases at J, with 12 bases between. The CDR3 region is CASSPSQAYGYTF. CDR3 coding DNA: TGTGCCAGCAGTCCATCCCAGGCGTATGGCTACACCTTC.

This clonotype has just a few counts. The chain has TRBV20-1 and TRBJ1-1; TRBD1 aligns across 7 bases. J lost 6 bases, V lost 2 bases, and 9 bases had no gene match. The V gene's germline CDR1 is DFQATT and CDR2 SNEGSKA (reference sequence). The CDR3 consists of 14 residues. The CDR3 DNA is TGCAGTGCTAGATACCCGGACAGGATGGCTGAAGCTTTCTTT. Its translation is CSARYPDRMAEAFF.

This clonotype has at least ten counts. The genes are TRBV29-1 and TRBJ2-7; perhaps D is TRBD1 or TRBD2 (5 bases each). The V and J ends lost 4 bases and 3 bases respectively, with 16 bases between them. CDR1 is SQVTM and CDR2 is ANQGSEA in the germline V gene. This CDR3 region has 14 residues. This chain's CDR3 is CSVAFRDGRYEQYF. The CDR3 DNA follows: TGCAGCGTTGCGTTCCGGGACGGTCGCTACGAGCAGTACTTC.

This clonotype occurred many times. The rearrangement links TRBV7-2 to TRBJ1-2; 8 positions agree with TRBD1. Germline lookup yields CDR1 SGHTA and CDR2 FQGNSA. V lost 5 bases to trimming and J lost 4 bases; unmatched junction nucleotides: 3. This CDR3 has 13 residues. DNA of the CDR3: TGTGCCAGCAGCACCGGGACAGGCTATGGCTACACCTTC. Translating gives CASSTGTGYGYTF. Together with reference TRBV7-2 and TRBJ1-2, the CDR3 gives the full variable domain: GAGVSQSPSNKVTEKGKDVELRCDPISGHTALYWYRQSLGQGLEFLIYFQGNSAPDKSGLPSDRFSAERTGGSVSTLTIQRTQQEDSAVYLCASSTGTGYGYTFGSGTRLTVV.